The clone carrying this T cell receptor (beta chain) turned up a few times. Sequencing relied on a cDNA template that was reverse transcribed from extracted RNA. The protocol was immunoSEQ multiplex PCR, while the TCRdb copy is restricted to in-frame clones and leaves out a portion. The table records about 200,000 clones, nearly 60% of them present only once. These data come from a study of CD8+ T cells in alopecia areata. Treatment indicated: oral pan-JAK inhibitor, 5-10 mg twice daily. The CDR3 length is 16 residues. Looked up from germline, CDR1 is SGHRS and CDR2 is YFSETQ. V shed 0 bases and J shed 7 bases, with 17 bases lying between them.

The source was CD4+ T cells sorted from blood, collected at week 24, from a patient treated with tofacitinib. The gene calls are TRBV5-1 and TRBJ2-1, with a tentative D call TRBD2 (6 bases). This TCR derives from a human donor with alopecia areata. In DNA, the CDR3 is TGCGCCAGCAGCTTGGCTTCCGGGACCGCGGGGAATGAGCAGTTCTTC. The encoded protein is CASSLASGTAGNEQFF. The full variable domain, completed using reference TRBV5-1 and TRBJ2-1, is KAGVTQTPRYLIKTRGQQVTLSCSPISGHRSVSWYQQTPGQGLQFLFEYFSETQRNKGNFPGRFSGRQFSNSRSEMNVSTLELGDSALYLCASSLASGTAGNEQFFGPGTRLTVL.